A selection of T cell receptor beta chains follows, all from one sample in a study of blood T cells in healthy people across ages. One entry per CDR3 protein results from TCRdb running MiXCR on the 5' RACE reads. This table holds 600,000 to 1,000,000 distinct CDR3 sequences, more than 20% found once. This same sample was also part of a study on T cells of mothers and their children.

What was sequenced was blood. Receptors originate from a boy younger than 18 in good health. Each CDR3 is given with its conserved first and last residue. The order of the fields is CDR3 protein, CDR3 DNA, D gene, clone size, V gene, J gene. D genes are given only for firm matches. The size of a clone is reported for some rows only, either as once, few or many, or as a class for expanded clones.

CASSYASNYGYTF	TGTGCCAGCAGTTATGCCTCTAACTATGGCTACACCTTC	NA	NA	TRBV6-5	TRBJ1-2
CSVEDLSSSTDTQYF	TGCAGCGTTGAAGATCTCAGCTCTTCGACAGATACGCAGTATTTT	NA	NA	TRBV29-1	TRBJ2-3
CASSSWGVSKNIQYF	TGTGCCAGCAGTTCCTGGGGGGTATCCAAAAACATTCAGTACTTC	NA	few	TRBV12-3/TRBV12-4	TRBJ2-4
CASSPYREETQYF	TGCGCCAGCAGCCCTTACAGGGAAGAGACCCAGTACTTC	NA	many	TRBV5-1	TRBJ2-5
CASSEFGGLQETQYF	TGTGCCAGCAGTGAATTCGGGGGGCTTCAAGAGACCCAGTACTTC	NA	NA	TRBV25-1	TRBJ2-5
CASSLTHRSGYTF	TGTGCCAGCAGTTTAACCCATAGAAGTGGCTACACCTTC	NA	NA	TRBV12-3/TRBV12-4	TRBJ1-2
CASSITWNTEAFF	TGTGCCAGTAGTATCACTTGGAACACTGAAGCTTTCTTT	NA	NA	TRBV19	TRBJ1-1
CSVDTGEAEAFF	TGCAGCGTCGATACAGGGGAGGCTGAAGCTTTCTTT	TRBD1	NA	TRBV29-1	TRBJ1-1
CAGMTGGRNEKLFF	TGTGCCGGCATGACCGGTGGGCGGAATGAAAAACTGTTTTTT	NA	NA	TRBV2	TRBJ1-4
CASSQDHRGTGELFF	TGCGCCAGCAGCCAAGATCACAGGGGCACCGGGGAGCTGTTTTTT	TRBD1	NA	TRBV4-3	TRBJ2-2
CASSQDRVGGLYEQYF	TGCGCCAGCAGCCAAGATCGGGTAGGGGGCCTGTACGAGCAGTACTTC	TRBD1	NA	TRBV4-3	TRBJ2-7
CASSLTGGGSDTQYF	TGTGCCAGCAGTTTAACGGGGGGTGGGTCAGATACGCAGTATTTT	TRBD2	NA	TRBV12-3/TRBV12-4	TRBJ2-3
CASSQDSGVYEQYF	TGTGCCAGCAGCCAAGATTCGGGAGTTTACGAGCAGTACTTC	NA	few	TRBV4-2	TRBJ2-7
CASSFGVGATQYF	TGTGCCAGCAGTTTCGGGGTAGGGGCGACCCAGTACTTC	NA	NA	TRBV12-3/TRBV12-4	TRBJ2-5
CASRYDRTSYEQYF	TGTGCCAGCAGGTACGACAGGACGTCCTACGAGCAGTACTTC	NA	few	TRBV2	TRBJ2-7
CASITRAMEYF	TGTGCCAGCATTACTCGGGCGATGGAGTACTTC	NA	NA	TRBV28	TRBJ2-5
CASSESGGQGETQYF	TGTGCCAGCAGTGAAAGCGGGGGCCAAGGGGAGACCCAGTACTTC	TRBD2	NA	TRBV6-4	TRBJ2-5
CSVEKADRETYEQYF	TGCAGCGTTGAGAAGGCCGACAGGGAGACCTACGAGCAGTACTTC	TRBD1	many	TRBV29-1	TRBJ2-7
CATSRGSGSQTEAFF	TGTGCCACCAGCAGGGGCTCGGGGTCCCAGACAGAAGCTTTCTTT	NA	NA	TRBV15	TRBJ1-1
CASSQGGLAAPPRETQYF	TGCGCCAGCAGCCAAGGTGGACTAGCGGCACCACCGAGAGAGACCCAGTACTTC	TRBD2	NA	TRBV4-1	TRBJ2-5
CATSRVKQVFDSPLHF	TGTGCCACCAGCAGAGTTAAACAGGTGTTCGATTCACCCCTCCACTTT	NA	NA	TRBV15	TRBJ1-6
CASSGRVDQPQHF	TGTGCCAGCAGTGGGCGGGTCGATCAGCCCCAGCATTTT	NA	few	TRBV2	TRBJ1-5
CSARVPGQGSGETQYF	TGCAGTGCTAGAGTCCCCGGGCAGGGCAGTGGAGAGACCCAGTACTTC	NA	NA	TRBV20-1	TRBJ2-5
CASSPTEAGGGETQYF	TGTGCCAGCAGCCCCACTGAAGCGGGAGGAGGGGAGACCCAGTACTTC	TRBD2	few	TRBV4-2	TRBJ2-5